The entry below describes one T cell receptor beta chain. Seattle participants joined during active infection and were tracked over time. These data come from a study of blood T cell repertoires in COVID-19. Study context: T cells, B-cell-depleted T cells, or PBMCs provided the cDNA or gDNA that served as material.

In the study's own analysis: From reference gene primer amplification, estimates of nucleated cell counts were derived. The repertoire was sequenced with immunoSEQ multiplex PCR; TCRdb's copy has only in-frame clones and lacks some. That table is the source of V, J and clone size, and D and trimming were worked out from the DNA. The repertoire holds just under 350,000 clones, with 75% to 90% as singletons. Germline CDR1 and CDR2: SGHNT and YYREEE (reference sequence). The CDR3 sequence is 12 residues long. V lost 5 bases and J lost 7, with 11 bases in between. The sequence came from a woman aged 45 to 65 with COVID-19, enrolled during active disease. The genes are TRBV5-4 and TRBJ2-3, with a possible D match to TRBD2 (6 bases). Material: peripheral blood. The CDR3: CASSLGTYTQYF. CDR3 sequence (DNA): TGTGCCAGCAGTCTCGGGACTTATACGCAGTATTTT.